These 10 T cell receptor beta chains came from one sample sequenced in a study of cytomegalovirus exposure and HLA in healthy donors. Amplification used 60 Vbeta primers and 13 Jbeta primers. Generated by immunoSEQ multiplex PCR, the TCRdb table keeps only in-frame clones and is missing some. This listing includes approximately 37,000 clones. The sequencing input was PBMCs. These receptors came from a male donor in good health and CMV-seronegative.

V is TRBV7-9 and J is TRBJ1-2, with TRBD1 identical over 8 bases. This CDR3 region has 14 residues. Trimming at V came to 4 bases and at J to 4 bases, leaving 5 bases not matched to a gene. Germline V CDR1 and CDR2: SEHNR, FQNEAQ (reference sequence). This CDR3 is CASSSDRAPYGYTF. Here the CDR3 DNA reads TGTGCCAGCAGCTCGGACAGGGCCCCCTATGGCTACACCTTC.

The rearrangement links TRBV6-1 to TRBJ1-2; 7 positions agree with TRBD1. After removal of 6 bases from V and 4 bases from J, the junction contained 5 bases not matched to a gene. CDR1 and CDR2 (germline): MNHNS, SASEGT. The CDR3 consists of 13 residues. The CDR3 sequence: CASRPTGIYGYTF. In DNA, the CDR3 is TGTGCCAGCAGGCCGACAGGGATCTATGGCTACACCTTC.

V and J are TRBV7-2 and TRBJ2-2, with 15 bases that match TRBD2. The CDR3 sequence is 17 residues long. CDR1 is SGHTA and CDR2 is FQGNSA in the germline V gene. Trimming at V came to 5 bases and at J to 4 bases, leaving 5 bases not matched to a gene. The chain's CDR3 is CASSLGLAGGRTGELFF. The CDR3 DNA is TGTGCCAGCAGCCTAGGACTAGCGGGGGGGCGCACCGGGGAGCTGTTTTTT.

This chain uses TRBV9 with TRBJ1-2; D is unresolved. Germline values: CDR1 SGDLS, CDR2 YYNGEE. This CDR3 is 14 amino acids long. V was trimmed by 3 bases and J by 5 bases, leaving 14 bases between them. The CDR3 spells CASSGRRSPYGYTF. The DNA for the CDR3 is TGTGCCAGCAGCGGTAGACGGAGCCCTTATGGCTACACCTTC. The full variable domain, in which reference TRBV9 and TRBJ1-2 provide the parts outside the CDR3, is DSGVTQTPKHLITATGQRVTLRCSPRSGDLSVYWYQQSLDQGLQFLIQYYNGEERAKGNILERFSAQQFPDLHSELNLSSLELGDSALYFCASSGRRSPYGYTFGSGTRLTVV.

The CDR3 protein is CASSLHRTPDTQYF. CDR3 nucleotide sequence: TGTGCCAGCAGCTTGCATAGAACGCCAGATACGCAGTATTTT. The rearrangement links TRBV7-9 to TRBJ2-3; D remains ambiguous. The germline V gene has CDR1 SEHNR and CDR2 FQNEAQ (reference sequence). The V end was cut by 3 bases, the J end by 4 bases, with 11 bases between. This CDR3 comprises 14 residues.

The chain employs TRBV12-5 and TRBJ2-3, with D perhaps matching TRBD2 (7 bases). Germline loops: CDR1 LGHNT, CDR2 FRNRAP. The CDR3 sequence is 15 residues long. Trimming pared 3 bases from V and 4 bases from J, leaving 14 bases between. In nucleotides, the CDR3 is TGTGCTAGTGGTTTTCAAGGGGGGGCCCCAGATACGCAGTATTTT. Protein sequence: CASGFQGGAPDTQYF.

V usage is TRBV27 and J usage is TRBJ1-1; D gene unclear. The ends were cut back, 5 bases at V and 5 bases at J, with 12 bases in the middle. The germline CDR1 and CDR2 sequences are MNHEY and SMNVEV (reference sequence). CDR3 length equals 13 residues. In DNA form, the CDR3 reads TGTGCCAGCAGTGCCGACCGGGTAACTGAAGCTTTCTTT. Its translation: CASSADRVTEAFF.

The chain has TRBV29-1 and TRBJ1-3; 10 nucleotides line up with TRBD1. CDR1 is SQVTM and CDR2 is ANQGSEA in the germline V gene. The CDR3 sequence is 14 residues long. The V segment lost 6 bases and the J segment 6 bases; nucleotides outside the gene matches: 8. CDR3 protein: CSVWDRGYENTIYF. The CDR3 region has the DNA TGCAGCGTGTGGGACAGGGGATACGAAAACACCATATATTTT.

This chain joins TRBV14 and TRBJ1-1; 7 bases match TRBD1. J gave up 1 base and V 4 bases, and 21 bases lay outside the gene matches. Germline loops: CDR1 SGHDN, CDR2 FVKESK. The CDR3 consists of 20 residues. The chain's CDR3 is CASSPTVLRQGLKSNTEAFF. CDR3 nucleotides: TGTGCCAGCAGCCCCACCGTTTTGAGACAGGGACTTAAATCGAACACTGAAGCTTTCTTT.

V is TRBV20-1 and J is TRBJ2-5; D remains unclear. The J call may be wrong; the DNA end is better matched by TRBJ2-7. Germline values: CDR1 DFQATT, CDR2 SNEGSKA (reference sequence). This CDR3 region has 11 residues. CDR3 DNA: TGCAGTGCTTTATTGGTCTACGAGCAGTACTTC. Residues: CSALLVYEQYF.